Below are 29 T cell receptor beta chains sequenced from a single sample in a study of blood T cells in healthy people across ages. Combining a sample-barcoded 5' primer with a J-beta primer mix, a second PCR ran for about 6 to 11 cycles. TCRdb ran MiXCR on the 5' RACE reads and lists one entry per CDR3 protein. The sample has 250,000 to 300,000 distinct CDR3 sequences; 27% are singletons. The sample comprised blood. These receptors came from a woman in her seventies in good health.

This clonotype was observed a few times. This rearrangement joins TRBV4-3 to TRBJ2-3; weak D call: TRBD2 (6 bases). CDR3 length: 14 residues. In germline, CDR1 is LGHNA, CDR2 YSLEER. With 4 bases removed from V and 4 bases from J, the gap between germline ends came to 12 bases. Written as DNA, the CDR3 is TGCGCCAGCAGCCCCGGGGGTACGGCAGATACGCAGTATTTT. Protein product: CASSPGGTADTQYF.

The chain recombines TRBV20-1 with TRBJ2-7; either TRBD1 or TRBD2 may fit D (5 bases each). CDR3 size: 14 residues. V was pared by 4 bases and J by 3 bases, with 16 bases between. Germline assignment: CDR1 DFQATT and CDR2 SNEGSKA (reference sequence). CDR3 protein: CSAKLSGPYYEQYF. The CDR3, as DNA: TGCAGTGCTAAACTTTCGGGACCCTACTACGAGCAGTACTTC.

This clonotype has only a few counts. This sequence joins TRBV7-2 and TRBJ2-5; D ambiguous. Germline-derived CDR1 and CDR2 are SGHTA and FQGNSA. The CDR3 consists of 15 residues. Trimming left V 5 bases short and J 0 bases short, with 13 bases between. For the CDR3, the DNA is TGTGCCAGCAGCCGGCGTCCAGCTTACCAAGAGACCCAGTACTTC. Translated: CASSRRPAYQETQYF.

This clonotype was recorded a few times. The chain links TRBV3-1 to TRBJ1-5; D possibly corresponds to TRBD1 (6 bases). The CDR3 sequence is 16 residues long. V was trimmed by 1 base and J by 7 bases, leaving 17 bases between them. Germline CDR1 and CDR2: LGHDT and YNNKEL (reference sequence). The CDR3 region has the DNA TGTGCCAGCAGCCAAGGTACAGGGATTTCGAGGCAGCCCCAGCATTTT. Its translation is CASSQGTGISRQPQHF.

This clonotype was observed a few times. The chain links TRBV7-2 to TRBJ2-2, with D uncertain. Trimming removed 4 bases at V and 0 bases at J, with 12 bases between. The CDR3 runs to 16 residues. CDR1 and CDR2 from the germline V gene are SGHTA and FQGNSA. CDR3 DNA sequence: TGTGCCAGCAGCTCCGATGGAAGAGCGAACACCGGGGAGCTGTTTTTT. Translated, it gives CASSSDGRANTGELFF.

Worth noting for this clonotype: Since no conserved phenylalanine or tryptophan closes the CDR3, a read error is the likely cause. The chain joins TRBV7-2 to TRBJ1-4; D remains ambiguous. Trimming removed 5 bases at V and 2 bases at J, with 9 bases between. CDR3 size: 14 residues. Germline V gene data show CDR1 as SGHTA and CDR2 as FQGNSA. This CDR3 is CASSLYGTNEKLFI. The CDR3 DNA reads as TGTGCCAGCAGCCTGTATGGGACTAATGAAAAACTGTTTATT.

There are a few counts of this clonotype. The V gene is TRBV28, the J gene TRBJ2-5; D unresolved. This CDR3 is 14 amino acids long. Germline CDR1 MDHEN, CDR2 SYDVKM. Trimming took 1 base from V and 6 from J, leaving 12 bases between them. CDR3 DNA sequence: TGTGCCAGCAGTTTATCAGCGCTCAAGAAGACCCAGTACTTC. This sequence encodes CASSLSALKKTQYF.

This clonotype was observed a handful of times. The V call is TRBV11-2, the J call TRBJ2-2; maybe TRBD1 (6 bases). V was shortened by 2 bases and J by 4 bases, with 14 bases between the two germline ends. The germline CDR1 and CDR2 sequences are SGHAT and FQNNGV. The CDR3 is 16 amino acids. CDR3 sequence reads: CASSLNTGDITGELFF. DNA for the CDR3: TGTGCCAGCAGCTTAAATACCGGGGACATCACCGGGGAGCTGTTTTTT.

The gene calls are TRBV14 and TRBJ2-5, with a weak D call TRBD1 (5 bases). The CDR3 consists of 14 residues. From germline, CDR1 is SGHDN and CDR2 FVKESK. The V end was cut by 4 bases, the J end by 5 bases, with 14 bases between. CDR3 sequence (DNA): TGTGCCAGCAGCCGGGATGACAGCTGGGAGACCCAGTACTTC. Its protein is CASSRDDSWETQYF.

The genes are TRBV28 and TRBJ2-4; the match to TRBD1 covers 8 bases. CDR1 and CDR2 from the germline V gene are MDHEN and SYDVKM. There are 15 residues in the CDR3. V lost 6 bases, J lost 3 bases, and 7 bases stayed unmatched. CDR3 sequence (DNA): TGTGCCAGCAGGGCGGACAGGGAAGACAAAAACATTCAGTACTTC. It codes for CASRADREDKNIQYF.

The J gene is TRBJ2-7, the V gene TRBV21-1. TRBV21-1 is a known pseudogene. The CDR3 extends over 13 amino acids. The CDR3 loop reads CAGYLQLSDEQYF. The CDR3 DNA is TGTGCCGGCTACTTACAATTATCGGACGAGCAGTACTTC.

The V call is TRBV2, the J call TRBJ2-5; D gene unclear. The DNA end is more similar to TRBJ2-7, so the J call may be wrong. This CDR3 region has 12 residues. The germline CDR1 and CDR2 sequences are SNHLY and FYNNEI. This CDR3 is CASMADSYEQYF. The CDR3 DNA reads TGTGCCAGCATGGCGGACTCCTACGAGCAGTACTTC.

The genes are TRBV20-1 and TRBJ1-6, with TRBD1 matching over 8 bases. After removal of 7 bases from V and 10 bases from J, the junction contained 6 bases not matched to a gene. Germline CDR1 reads DFQATT; CDR2 reads SNEGSKA (reference sequence). The CDR3 is 12 residues long. The CDR3 loop reads CSVVTGGSPLHF. The CDR3 nucleotides read TGCAGTGTTGTAACAGGGGGATCACCCCTCCACTTT.

There are many counts of this clonotype. This chain joins TRBV6-1 and TRBJ2-7; 8 bases match TRBD1. The length of the CDR3 is 13 residues. The junction had 8 bases not matched to a gene; V was cut back by 11 bases and J by 2 bases. Per germline, CDR1 MNHNS and CDR2 SASEGT. The CDR3 spells CAGRDRLTYEQYF. CDR3 DNA sequence: TGTGCCGGAAGGGACAGGTTAACCTACGAGCAGTACTTC.

The chain is built from TRBV5-1 and TRBJ2-3; no clear D gene. The CDR3 loop spans 15 amino acids. Germline loops: CDR1 SGHRS, CDR2 YFSETQ. The V end was cut by 0 bases, the J end by 0 bases, with 8 bases between. The CDR3 is CASSLGRKSTDTQYF. As DNA, the CDR3 is TGCGCCAGCAGCTTGGGCCGAAAAAGCACAGATACGCAGTATTTT.

This sequence joins TRBV29-1 and TRBJ2-7; D uncertain. Looked up from germline, CDR1 is SQVTM and CDR2 is ANQGSEA. Trimming shortened V by 4 bases and J by 1 base, and 8 bases separated the two germline ends. The CDR3 covers 12 residues. The CDR3 loop reads CSVVFASYEQYF. CDR3 DNA sequence: TGCAGCGTTGTTTTTGCTTCCTACGAGCAGTACTTC.

This clonotype was counted many times. This chain links TRBV29-1 with TRBJ2-1, with D perhaps matching TRBD1 (7 bases). Trimming left V 4 bases short and J 1 base short, with 11 bases between. CDR3 length: 14 residues. Germline CDR1 SQVTM, CDR2 ANQGSEA. Here the CDR3 DNA reads TGCAGCGTTGTCGGGGGACAGTCCTACAATGAGCAGTTCTTC. Its translation: CSVVGGQSYNEQFF.

The chain carries TRBV28 and TRBJ2-3, with D perhaps matching TRBD2 (5 bases). Trimming stripped 4 bases from V and 5 bases from J, with 10 bases between. This CDR3 is 13 amino acids long. The germline CDR1 and CDR2 sequences are MDHEN and SYDVKM. The CDR3 DNA reads as TGTGCCAGCAGTTGGGAGTTGGGAGATACGCAGTATTTT. This codes for CASSWELGDTQYF.

In this sample, this clonotype turned up a few times. The rearrangement uses TRBV6-1 and TRBJ2-7; TRBD2 matches at 8 bases. The CDR3 runs 15 residues. V gave up 2 bases and J gave up 7 bases; unmatched junction bases: 10. Germline V gene data show CDR1 as MNHNS and CDR2 as SASEGT. In DNA form, the CDR3 reads TGTGCCAGCAGTGAACCCGGACTAGCCCCTCCGGAGCAGTACTTC. This sequence encodes CASSEPGLAPPEQYF.

This clonotype has just one count. This rearrangement joins TRBV19 to TRBJ2-1, with a tentative D call TRBD2 (5 bases). This CDR3 has 13 residues. Germline CDR1 reads LNHDA; CDR2 reads SQIVND (reference sequence). V was shortened by 1 base and J by 7 bases, with 8 bases between the two germline ends. The CDR3 DNA is TGTGCCAGTAGTATAGTAGCGTGGAATGAGCAGTTCTTC. Translating it yields CASSIVAWNEQFF.

The chain employs TRBV5-1 and TRBJ2-1, with D possibly being TRBD2 (6 bases). The J call is doubtful: the DNA matches TRBJ2-7 better. This CDR3 comprises 15 residues. Germline-derived CDR1 and CDR2 are SGHRS and YFSETQ. The CDR3 loop is CASSATTGGNYEQYF. CDR3 in DNA: TGCGCCAGCAGCGCAACCACCGGAGGGAACTACGAGCAGTACTTC.

The chain uses TRBV20-1 and TRBJ1-5, with 7 bases fitting TRBD1. CDR1 DFQATT and CDR2 SNEGSKA come from the germline V gene (reference sequence). The CDR3 consists of 15 residues. J was trimmed by 4 bases and V by 6 bases; bases with no gene match: 12. The CDR3 loop is CSAALGQNRNQPQHF. As DNA, the CDR3 is TGCAGTGCCGCACTGGGACAGAACCGTAATCAGCCCCAGCATTTT.

This rearrangement joins TRBV5-6 to TRBJ2-7, with D tentatively TRBD1 (6 bases). The CDR3 sequence is 15 residues long. With 0 bases removed from V and 2 bases from J, the gap between germline ends came to 12 bases. Germline V gives CDR1 SGHDT, CDR2 YYEEEE. Here the CDR3 reads CASSLVPDSTYEQYF. The CDR3 DNA follows: TGTGCCAGCAGCTTGGTCCCGGACAGTACCTACGAGCAGTACTTC.

This clonotype turned up a few times. This chain links TRBV21-1 with TRBJ2-6; the D call TRBD1 from the table was never checked on the DNA. TRBV21-1 is tagged as a pseudogene. The CDR3 runs to 14 residues. The CDR3 loop reads CASTAGAGANVLTF. The CDR3 DNA is TGTGCCAGCACTGCAGGGGCTGGGGCCAACGTCCTGACTTTC.

The V gene is TRBV3-1, the J gene TRBJ2-5, with 13 bases lining up with TRBD2. Germline V gene sequence: CDR1 LGHDT, CDR2 YNNKEL (reference sequence). This CDR3 is built from 18 residues. V gave up 0 bases and J gave up 0 bases; unmatched junction bases: 4. CDR3 loop: CASSQEWGTSGNQETQYF. The CDR3 DNA sequence: TGTGCCAGCAGCCAAGAATGGGGGACTAGCGGGAACCAAGAGACCCAGTACTTC.

The chain combines TRBV7-2 with TRBJ2-7, with 8 bases fitting TRBD2. CDR3 size: 15 residues. Trimming cost V 5 bases and J 6 bases; bases outside gene matches: 12. Germline V gene lookup returns CDR1 SGHTA and CDR2 FQGNSA. The DNA of the CDR3 is TGTGCCAGCAGCGCTAGAAGTACTAGCGGTGGCGAGCAGTACTTC. Translated: CASSARSTSGGEQYF.

This clonotype has just a few counts. The chain joins TRBV6-1 to TRBJ1-5, with TRBD1 matching over 7 bases. This CDR3 has 14 amino acids. Germline assignment: CDR1 MNHNS and CDR2 SASEGT. J gave up 2 bases and V 8 bases, and 6 bases lay outside the gene matches. The CDR3 DNA follows: TGTGCCAGCCAGACAGGGTCTGGCAATCAGCCCCAGCATTTT. It is translated as CASQTGSGNQPQHF.

In this sample, this clonotype turned up a few times. The chain combines TRBV5-5 with TRBJ2-1, with D maybe TRBD2 (6 bases). V lost 0 bases to trimming and J lost 3 bases, with 16 bases between them. Germline CDR1 and CDR2: SGHKS and YYEKEE (reference sequence). CDR3 length equals 17 residues. The CDR3 spells CASSLGGGATVYNEQFF. The CDR3 DNA follows: TGTGCCAGCAGCTTGGGGGGAGGAGCTACCGTCTACAATGAGCAGTTCTTC. Complete variable domain (other parts from reference TRBV5-5 and TRBJ2-1): DAGVTQSPTHLIKTRGQQVTLRCSPISGHKSVSWYQQVLGQGPQFIFQYYEKEERGRGNFPDRFSARQFPNYSSELNVNALLLGDSALYLCASSLGGGATVYNEQFFGPGTRLTVL.

This clonotype was seen a handful of times. V is TRBV7-3 and J is TRBJ2-1; D not certain. CDR3 size: 13 residues. CDR1 and CDR2 from the germline V gene are SGHTA and FQGTGA. Trimming shortened V by 2 bases and J by 7 bases, and 9 bases separated the two germline ends. CDR3 in DNA: TGTGCCAGCAGCTTAGTAGGGCGGAATGAGCAGTTCTTC. Amino acid sequence: CASSLVGRNEQFF.